This T cell receptor beta chain derives from a study of tumor-infiltrating lymphocytes in localized non-small cell lung cancer. Background on the study: Each patient gave resected tumor and non-adjacent uninvolved lung tissue. Findings of the study overall: Available tissue quantity limited TCR sequencing to a patient subset.

Remarks on this clone: Its matching antigen is unknown.

The data were produced by immunoSEQ multiplex PCR, yet TCRdb's version contains in-frame clones alone and is incomplete. The table shows about 6,400 clones, with roughly 78% occurring only once. Trimming removed 6 bases at V and 2 bases at J, with 17 bases between. The CDR3 is 16 residues long. The germline CDR1 and CDR2 sequences are MDHEN and SYDVKM. The receptor comes from a human donor with non-small cell lung cancer. Sequencing used uninvolved lung tissue not adjacent to the tumor. The V call is TRBV28, the J call TRBJ1-3; D remains unclear. CDR3 amino acids: CASSSPLRVAGNTIYF. The CDR3 region has the DNA TGTGCCAGCAGCTCCCCTTTGCGAGTAGCTGGAAACACCATATATTTT.